The clone carrying this T cell receptor beta chain was seen a handful of times. Antigen specificity is unknown. Nominal health characterized the donors when sampled, though unrecorded immune exposures were likely. This specimen comes from a study of cytomegalovirus exposure and HLA in healthy donors. Study-wide results and limits: Analysis performed later found 16,000 or so TCR beta sequences associated with HLA alleles at 0.05 false discovery rate. TCR beta V- and J-gene trimming, according to a later analysis, was linked to a missense DCLRE1C variant. Sequencing artifact likely explains a cluster of highly shared sequence variants.

Primers for the PCR totalled 60 Vbeta and 13 Jbeta. Profiling relied on immunoSEQ multiplex PCR, and the TCRdb table lists in-frame clones only, not all of them. The sample holds about 72,000 clones, 60% to 75% seen once. Sequencing used PBMCs. This TCR was sampled from a man aged 40-49 years in good health and CMV-seropositive.

DNA of the CDR3: TGTGCCAGCAGTTTACCAGGGAAGGCTTTCGGTCAGCCCCAGCATTTT. It is translated as CASSLPGKAFGQPQHF. This chain links TRBV27 with TRBJ1-5; D is perhaps TRBD1 (5 bases). CDR3 size: 16 residues. Trimming shortened V by 2 bases and J by 6 bases, and 17 bases separated the two germline ends. From germline, CDR1 is MNHEY and CDR2 SMNVEV (reference sequence).